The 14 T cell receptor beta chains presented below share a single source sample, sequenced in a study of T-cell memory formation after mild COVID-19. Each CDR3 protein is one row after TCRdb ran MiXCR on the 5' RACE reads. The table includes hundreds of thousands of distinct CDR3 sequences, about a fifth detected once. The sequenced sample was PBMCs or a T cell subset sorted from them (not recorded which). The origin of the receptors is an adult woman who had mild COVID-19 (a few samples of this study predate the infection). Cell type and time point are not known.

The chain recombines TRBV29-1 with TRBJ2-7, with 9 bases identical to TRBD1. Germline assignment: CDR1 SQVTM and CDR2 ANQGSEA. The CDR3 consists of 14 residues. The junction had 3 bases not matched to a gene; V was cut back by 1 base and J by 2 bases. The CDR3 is CSVEGQGETYEQYF. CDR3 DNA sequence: TGCAGCGTTGAAGGACAGGGGGAGACCTACGAGCAGTACTTC.

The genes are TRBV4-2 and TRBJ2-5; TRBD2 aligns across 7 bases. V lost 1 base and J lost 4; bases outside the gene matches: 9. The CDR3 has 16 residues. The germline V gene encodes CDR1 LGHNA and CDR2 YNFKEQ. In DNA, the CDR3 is TGTGCCAGCAGCCAAGTCCAGCGGGATTACGGAGAGACCCAGTACTTC. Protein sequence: CASSQVQRDYGETQYF.

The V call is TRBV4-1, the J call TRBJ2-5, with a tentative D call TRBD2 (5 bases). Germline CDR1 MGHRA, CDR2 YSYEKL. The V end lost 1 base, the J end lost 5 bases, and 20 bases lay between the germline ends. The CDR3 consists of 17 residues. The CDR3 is CASSQGFGSLALETQYF. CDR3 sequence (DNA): TGCGCCAGCAGCCAAGGTTTCGGTTCCCTAGCTCTTGAGACCCAGTACTTC.

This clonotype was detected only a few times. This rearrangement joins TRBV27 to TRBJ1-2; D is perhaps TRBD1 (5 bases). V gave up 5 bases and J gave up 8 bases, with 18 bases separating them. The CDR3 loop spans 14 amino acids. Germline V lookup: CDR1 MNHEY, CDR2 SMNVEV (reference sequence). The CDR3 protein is CASSRSGRADGYTF. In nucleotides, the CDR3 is TGTGCCAGCAGTCGGTCAGGGAGGGCCGACGGCTACACCTTC.

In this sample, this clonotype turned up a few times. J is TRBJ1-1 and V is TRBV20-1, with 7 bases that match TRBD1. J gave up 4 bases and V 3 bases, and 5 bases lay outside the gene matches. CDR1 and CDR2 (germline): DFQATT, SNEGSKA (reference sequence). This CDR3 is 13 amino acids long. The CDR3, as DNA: TGCAGTGCTAGCGACCACAGGGGCACTGAAGCTTTCTTT. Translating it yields CSASDHRGTEAFF.

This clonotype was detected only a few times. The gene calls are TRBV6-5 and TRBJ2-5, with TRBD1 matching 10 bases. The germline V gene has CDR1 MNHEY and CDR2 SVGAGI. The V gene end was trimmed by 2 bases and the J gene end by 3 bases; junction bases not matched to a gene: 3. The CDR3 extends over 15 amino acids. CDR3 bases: TGTGCCAGCAGTTACGGGGGGACAGGGGAAGAGACCCAGTACTTC. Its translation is CASSYGGTGEETQYF.

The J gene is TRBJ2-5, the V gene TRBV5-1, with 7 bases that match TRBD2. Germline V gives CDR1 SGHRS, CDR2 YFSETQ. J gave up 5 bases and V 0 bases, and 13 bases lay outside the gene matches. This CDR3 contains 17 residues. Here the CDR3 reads CASSLGDGAGEMETQYF. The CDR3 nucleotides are TGCGCCAGCAGCTTGGGAGATGGGGCGGGAGAGATGGAGACCCAGTACTTC.

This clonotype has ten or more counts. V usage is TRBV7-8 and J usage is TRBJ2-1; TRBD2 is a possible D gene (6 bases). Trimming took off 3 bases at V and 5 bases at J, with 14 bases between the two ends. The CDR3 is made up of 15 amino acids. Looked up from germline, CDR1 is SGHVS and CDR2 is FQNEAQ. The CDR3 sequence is CASSLEGGADNEQFF. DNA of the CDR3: TGTGCCAGCAGCTTGGAGGGAGGAGCGGACAATGAGCAGTTCTTC.

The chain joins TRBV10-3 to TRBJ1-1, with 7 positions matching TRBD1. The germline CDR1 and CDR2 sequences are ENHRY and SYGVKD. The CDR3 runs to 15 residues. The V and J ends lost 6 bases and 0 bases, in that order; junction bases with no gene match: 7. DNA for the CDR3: TGTGCCATCAGCGACAGGGAGGGAGTGAACACTGAAGCTTTCTTT. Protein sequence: CAISDREGVNTEAFF.

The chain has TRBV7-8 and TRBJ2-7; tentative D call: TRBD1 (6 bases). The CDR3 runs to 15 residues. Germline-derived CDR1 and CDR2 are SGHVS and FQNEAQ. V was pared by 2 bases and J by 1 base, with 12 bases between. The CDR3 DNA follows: TGTGCCAGCAGCTTACCCCGGGACAAGTCCTACGAGCAGTACTTC. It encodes CASSLPRDKSYEQYF.

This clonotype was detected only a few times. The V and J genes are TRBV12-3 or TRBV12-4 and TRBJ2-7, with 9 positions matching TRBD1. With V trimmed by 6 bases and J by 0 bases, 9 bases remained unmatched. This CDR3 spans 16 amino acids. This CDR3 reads CASSLDRGQGSYEQYF. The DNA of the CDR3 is TGTGCCAGCAGCCTTGACCGGGGACAGGGCTCCTACGAGCAGTACTTC.

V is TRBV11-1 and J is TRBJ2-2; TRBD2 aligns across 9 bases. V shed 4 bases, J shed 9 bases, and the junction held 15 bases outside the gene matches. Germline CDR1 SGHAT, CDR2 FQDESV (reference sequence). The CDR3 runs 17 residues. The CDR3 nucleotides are TGTGCCAGCAGCTGGACCTTGCAAGCGGGGGGAACCCGGGAGCTGTTTTTT. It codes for CASSWTLQAGGTRELFF.

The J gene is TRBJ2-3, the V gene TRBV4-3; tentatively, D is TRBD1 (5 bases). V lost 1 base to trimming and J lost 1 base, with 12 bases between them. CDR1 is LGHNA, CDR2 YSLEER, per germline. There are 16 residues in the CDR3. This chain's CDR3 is CASSQVVGLRTDTQYF. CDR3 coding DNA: TGCGCCAGCAGCCAAGTGGTGGGGCTTCGCACAGATACGCAGTATTTT.

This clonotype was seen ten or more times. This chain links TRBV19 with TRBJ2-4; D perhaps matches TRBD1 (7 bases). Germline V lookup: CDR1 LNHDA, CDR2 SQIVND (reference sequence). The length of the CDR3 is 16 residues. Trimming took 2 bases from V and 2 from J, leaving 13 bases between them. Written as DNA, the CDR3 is TGTGCCAGTAGTATAAGCAGGGGGGTGTCCAAAAACATTCAGTACTTC. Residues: CASSISRGVSKNIQYF.